These 20 T cell receptor beta chains were sequenced from one sample in a study of beta chain features in type 1 diabetes. Investigators reverse transcribed all isolated RNA, so they sequenced expressed TCRB transcripts. Some clones are missing from TCRdb's copy, which holds only in-frame ones; the method was immunoSEQ multiplex PCR. Among hundreds of thousands of clones, about 14% were seen once, and the ten largest hold nearly 0.04%. Findings and limits, study-wide: People with Type 1 diabetes carried modestly yet significantly shorter TCRB CDR3s in all four CD4+ subsets.

These TCRs are of unknown antigen specificity. Specimen: naive CD4+ T cells from blood. The receptors originated from a young man with type 1 diabetes.

As for this clone: The junction shows a germline mismatch at one end, possibly a read error. The chain is built from TRBV7-7 and TRBJ2-7; TRBD1 matches at 10 bases. CDR1 is SSHAT and CDR2 is FNYEAQ in the germline V gene (reference sequence). This CDR3 has 13 amino acids. As DNA, the CDR3 is TGTGCTAGCAGCACGGGACAGGGGTACGAGCAGTACTTC. It translates to CASSTGQGYEQYF.

V gene TRBV9 combines with J gene TRBJ2-2; D might be TRBD2 (5 bases). V was trimmed by 0 bases and J by 8 bases, leaving 17 bases between them. CDR3 length: 16 amino acids. The germline CDR1 and CDR2 sequences are SGDLS and YYNGEE. CDR3 sequence (DNA): TGTGCCAGCAGCGTAGAAGGGAGCGGTATTTTGGGGGAGCTGTTTTTT. Its protein is CASSVEGSGILGELFF.

The chain couples TRBV14 to TRBJ2-1, with no clear D. The CDR3 covers 15 residues. The V gene's germline CDR1 is SGHDN and CDR2 FVKESK. V was clipped by 3 bases and J by 0 bases, with 9 bases between them. The CDR3 nucleotides read TGTGCCAGCAGCCATAGTAGCCCCTCCTACAATGAGCAGTTCTTC. Residues: CASSHSSPSYNEQFF.

The chain links TRBV30 to TRBJ2-7; D might be TRBD2 (6 bases). Germline assignment: CDR1 GTSNPN and CDR2 SVGIG (reference sequence). Trimming pared 4 bases from V and 1 base from J, leaving 14 bases between. There are 14 residues in the CDR3. Written as DNA, the CDR3 is TGTGCCTGGACGAAGCTAGCGCTATCCTACGAGCAGTACTTC. Translating gives CAWTKLALSYEQYF.

This clone was counted a few times. The CDR3 DNA reads TGTGCCAGCAGCTCCCAGTACAGGACTGAAGAGACCCAGTACTTC. It codes for CASSSQYRTEETQYF. The chain employs TRBV9 and TRBJ2-5, with D tentatively TRBD1 or TRBD2 (5 bases each). V was cut by 4 bases and J by 3 bases, with 16 bases left in between. The length of the CDR3 is 15 residues. The germline gives CDR1 SGDLS, CDR2 YYNGEE.

The rearrangement uses TRBV7-8 and TRBJ2-7, with D unresolved. Germline-derived CDR1 and CDR2 are SGHVS and FQNEAQ. The ends were cut back, 4 bases at V and 6 bases at J, with 13 bases in the middle. The length of the CDR3 is 13 residues. The chain's CDR3 is CASSSAGWVEQYF. The CDR3, as DNA: TGTGCCAGCAGCTCTGCTGGGTGGGTCGAGCAGTACTTC.

This chain joins TRBV11-3 and TRBJ2-1, with D possibly being TRBD1 or TRBD2 (5 bases each). This CDR3 is 14 amino acids long. V lost 4 bases and J lost 5, with 12 bases in between. CDR1 and CDR2 from the germline V gene are SGHNT and YENEEA. The CDR3 region has the DNA TGTGCCAGCAGCTCGGGGCTCAATAACAATGAGCAGTTCTTC. It is translated as CASSSGLNNNEQFF.

This chain uses TRBV4-1 with TRBJ1-2, with D hard to call. CDR3 length equals 15 residues. Germline values: CDR1 MGHRA, CDR2 YSYEKL. V was cut by 1 base and J by 4 bases, with 13 bases left in between. CDR3 nucleotide sequence: TGCGCCAGCAGCCAAGGAGGCTCACCACCCTATGGCTACACCTTC. Amino acid sequence: CASSQGGSPPYGYTF.

The chain couples TRBV6-1 to TRBJ2-4; D is perhaps TRBD2 (5 bases). Deletions cut 5 bases from V and 7 bases from J, with 9 bases between. CDR1 MNHNS and CDR2 SASEGT come from the germline V gene. The CDR3 length is 12 residues. CDR3 DNA: TGTGCCAGCAGTCCGCGAGGGAACATTCAGTACTTC. As protein: CASSPRGNIQYF.

The CDR3 region is CASSARGGRDTEAFF. The CDR3, as DNA: TGTGCCAGCAGCGCCAGAGGCGGGCGGGACACTGAAGCTTTCTTT. The rearrangement uses TRBV9 and TRBJ1-1, with D uncertain. Trimming took off 3 bases at V and 3 bases at J, with 15 bases between the two ends. In germline, CDR1 is SGDLS, CDR2 YYNGEE. The CDR3 loop spans 15 amino acids. The variable domain in full, with the rest retrieved from reference TRBV9 and TRBJ1-1, is DSGVTQTPKHLITATGQRVTLRCSPRSGDLSVYWYQQSLDQGLQFLIQYYNGEERAKGNILERFSAQQFPDLHSELNLSSLELGDSALYFCASSARGGRDTEAFFGQGTRLTVV.

This clone appeared a few times. Different DNA sequences within this sample yield the same CDR3. V is TRBV7-9 and J is TRBJ1-5, with a tentative D call TRBD1 (5 bases). Germline-derived CDR1 and CDR2 are SEHNR and FQNEAQ (reference sequence). Deletions cut 1 base from V and 5 bases from J, with 6 bases between. The CDR3 is 13 amino acids. CDR3 region: CASSLGGDQPQHF. CDR3 DNA sequence: TGTGCCAGCAGCTTAGGGGGGGATCAGCCCCAGCATTTT.

This chain uses TRBV7-2 with TRBJ2-3; TRBD2 matches 12 bases. Germline CDR1 reads SGHTA; CDR2 reads FQGNSA. The CDR3 length is 17 residues. The ends lost 4 bases at V and 8 bases at J; junction bases unmatched: 13. The CDR3 region is CASSSRGLAGPRGTQYF. The CDR3 coding sequence is TGTGCCAGCAGCTCACGAGGACTAGCGGGGCCGCGGGGTACGCAGTATTTT.

This clone has only a few counts. V usage is TRBV6-1 and J usage is TRBJ2-5; 7 bases fit TRBD1. CDR1 and CDR2 from the germline V gene are MNHNS and SASEGT. V trimming: 4 bases; J trimming: 3 bases; junction bases outside the gene matches: 8. The CDR3 has 15 amino acids. The CDR3 reads CASSAEGDREETQYF. The CDR3 DNA is TGTGCCAGCAGTGCTGAGGGGGACAGAGAAGAGACCCAGTACTTC.

This rearrangement joins TRBV7-2 to TRBJ2-3; D not certain. The CDR3 length is 14 residues. The V and J ends lost 5 bases and 4 bases respectively, with 13 bases between them. Germline CDR1 SGHTA, CDR2 FQGNSA. CDR3: CASSPQLSSDTQYF. CDR3 coding DNA: TGTGCCAGCAGCCCCCAGTTGTCATCAGATACGCAGTATTTT. Full variable domain (outside the CDR3, taken from reference TRBV7-2 and TRBJ2-3): GAGVSQSPSNKVTEKGKDVELRCDPISGHTALYWYRQSLGQGLEFLIYFQGNSAPDKSGLPSDRFSAERTGGSVSTLTIQRTQQEDSAVYLCASSPQLSSDTQYFGPGTRLTVL.

This clone was counted between two and nine times. The V and J genes are TRBV29-1 and TRBJ2-3; 8 bases line up with TRBD2. Germline CDR1 is SQVTM and CDR2 is ANQGSEA. V was clipped by 4 bases and J by 2 bases; unmatched bases: 8. The CDR3 runs 15 residues. The CDR3 coding sequence is TGCAGCGTTGGGGGGGGTAGCGGGGCCACAGATACGCAGTATTTT. Encoded protein: CSVGGGSGATDTQYF.

This clone was observed a few times. The CDR3 nucleotides are TGTGCCTGGAGTGAACCACCAAGTAACTATGGCTACACCTTC. Its protein is CAWSEPPSNYGYTF. The J gene is TRBJ1-2, the V gene TRBV30; no clear D gene. Germline values: CDR1 GTSNPN, CDR2 SVGIG (reference sequence). V lost 1 base and J lost 1, with 10 bases in between. The CDR3 is 14 residues long.

The chain joins TRBV28 to TRBJ1-5, with 8 bases aligning to TRBD1. CDR1 and CDR2 (germline): MDHEN, SYDVKM. The CDR3 spans 20 residues. The junction had 21 bases not matched to a gene; V was cut back by 7 bases and J by 1 base. The CDR3 DNA reads as TGTGCCAGCACCGCCCCGCGGGGCAGGGGGCAAATCGGAAGCAATCAGCCCCAGCATTTT. Translated: CASTAPRGRGQIGSNQPQHF.

CDR3 in amino acids: CASTGGPLWANVLTF. Written as DNA, the CDR3 is TGTGCCAGTACGGGAGGCCCGCTCTGGGCCAACGTCCTGACTTTC. V gene TRBV28 combines with J gene TRBJ2-6, with 7 bases aligning to TRBD2. J was trimmed by 5 bases and V by 9 bases; bases with no gene match: 10. The CDR3 runs to 15 residues. CDR1 and CDR2 (germline): MDHEN, SYDVKM.

This clone appeared a few times. The chain employs TRBV7-9 and TRBJ2-3; no firm D call. The germline V gene encodes CDR1 SEHNR and CDR2 FQNEAQ (reference sequence). The CDR3 runs to 11 residues. Trimming removed 4 bases from V and 6 bases from J, with 5 bases in between. CDR3: CASSSDDTQYF. CDR3 DNA: TGTGCCAGCAGCTCGGACGATACGCAGTATTTT.

About this clone itself: Different DNA sequences within this sample yield the same CDR3. In DNA form, the CDR3 reads TGTGCCAGCAGCTTAACTGGCAATCAGCCCCAGCATTTT. Protein product: CASSLTGNQPQHF. The rearrangement links TRBV7-2 to TRBJ1-5; D uncertain. The V and J ends lost 2 bases and 2 bases respectively, with 4 bases between them. The CDR3 loop spans 13 amino acids. Looked up from germline, CDR1 is SGHTA and CDR2 is FQGNSA. Full variable domain (missing parts from reference TRBV7-2 and TRBJ1-5): GAGVSQSPSNKVTEKGKDVELRCDPISGHTALYWYRQSLGQGLEFLIYFQGNSAPDKSGLPSDRFSAERTGGSVSTLTIQRTQQEDSAVYLCASSLTGNQPQHFGDGTRLSIL.